These T cell receptor beta chains were read from a single sample in a study of T cell responses to AZD1222 COVID-19 vaccine. TCRdb's table, derived via immunoSEQ multiplex PCR, lists solely in-frame clones and lacks some. The sample lists some 110,000 clones, around nine tenths occurring once. The material sequenced was peripheral blood, taken 28 days after the second dose of the MenACWY control vaccine. The source is an adult who received the MenACWY meningococcal vaccine as a control. Each CDR3 is given with its conserved first and last residue. D genes are given only for firm matches. Size tells how often a clone was seen (once, few, many) or the class of an expanded clone, and some rows leave it out.

cdr3_aa,cdr3_nt,j_call,clone_size,d_call,v_call
CAISEVSADNSPLHF,TGTGCCATCAGTGAAGTGTCAGCGGATAATTCACCCCTCCACTTT,TRBJ1-6,NA,NA,TRBV10-3
CASSIGTGDSYEQYF,TGTGCCAGTAGTATAGGGACAGGTGACTCCTACGAGCAGTACTTC,TRBJ2-7,once,TRBD1,TRBV19
CASESARNQPQHF,TGTGCCAGCGAAAGTGCCCGCAATCAGCCCCAGCATTTT,TRBJ1-5,NA,NA,TRBV28
CAWSQGADNQPQHF,TGTGCCTGGAGCCAGGGGGCCGACAATCAGCCCCAGCATTTT,TRBJ1-5,NA,TRBD1,TRBV30
CASSRRPQGPANVLTF,TGTGCCAGCAGCCGACGACCGCAGGGCCCGGCCAACGTCCTGACTTTC,TRBJ2-6,NA,NA,TRBV14
CASSRQIKETQYF,TGTGCCAGCAGCCGACAGATTAAGGAGACCCAGTACTTC,TRBJ2-5,NA,NA,TRBV14
CASSLGPSSLQPQHF,TGTGCCAGCAGCTTAGGCCCCAGTTCGCTTCAGCCCCAGCATTTT,TRBJ1-5,NA,NA,TRBV7-9
CASGRGSTYEQYF,TGTGCCAGCGGGCGAGGCAGCACCTACGAGCAGTACTTC,TRBJ2-7,NA,NA,TRBV2
CASSQSSGTEAFF,TGTGCCAGCAGCCAATCGTCAGGCACTGAAGCTTTCTTT,TRBJ1-1,NA,NA,TRBV16
CSVSGRTQPQHF,TGCAGCGTTTCAGGGCGGACTCAGCCCCAGCATTTT,TRBJ1-5,NA,NA,TRBV29-1
CASSQDSSNSGTDTQYF,TGCGCCAGCAGCCAAGATTCGAGTAACTCGGGCACAGATACGCAGTATTTT,TRBJ2-3,once,NA,TRBV4-1
CASSLSVQGLIYGYTF,TGTGCCAGCAGCTTGTCGGTACAGGGCTTGATCTATGGCTACACCTTC,TRBJ1-2,NA,NA,TRBV5-5
CASSPGLAGYTGELFF,TGTGCCAGCAGCCCAGGACTAGCGGGGTACACCGGGGAGCTGTTTTTT,TRBJ2-2,NA,TRBD2,TRBV5-4
CASSSQGHSNQPQHF,TGTGCCAGCAGCTCCCAGGGACATAGCAATCAGCCCCAGCATTTT,TRBJ1-5,NA,NA,TRBV5-6
CATSTPRPTMTSSYNEQFF,TGTGCCACCAGCACCCCCCGCCCCACTATGACCAGCTCCTACAATGAGCAGTTCTTC,TRBJ2-1,NA,NA,TRBV15
CASSLAVGKTEAFF,TGTGCCAGCAGCTTAGCTGTAGGAAAGACTGAAGCTTTCTTT,TRBJ1-1,NA,NA,TRBV11-2
CASSLRDGTTVGNTIYF,TGTGCCAGCAGCTTACGAGATGGGACGACGGTAGGAAACACCATATATTTT,TRBJ1-3,NA,NA,TRBV9
CASSPGQQYGYTF,TGCGCCAGCAGCCCCGGACAGCAGTATGGCTACACCTTC,TRBJ1-2,NA,NA,TRBV5-1
CASSLLGGRGNTIYF,TGTGCCAGCAGTTTATTGGGGGGGCGCGGAAACACCATATATTTT,TRBJ1-3,NA,NA,TRBV28
CASRSTGTHYGYTF,TGTGCCAGCAGATCCACCGGGACACACTATGGCTACACCTTC,TRBJ1-2,NA,NA,TRBV28
CASSYSRGQTFYEQYF,TGTGCCAGCAGTTACTCGAGGGGACAGACCTTCTACGAGCAGTACTTC,TRBJ2-7,NA,TRBD1,TRBV6-6
CASSQGQWGSPLHF,TGTGCCAGCTCGCAGGGGCAGTGGGGTTCACCCCTCCACTTT,TRBJ1-6,NA,NA,TRBV18
CASSLSAGGVYGYTF,TGTGCCAGCAGCTTATCGGCAGGGGGCGTCTATGGCTACACCTTC,TRBJ1-2,NA,TRBD1,TRBV7-3
CASSLGTANYGYTF,TGTGCCAGCAGCTTAGGGACAGCGAACTATGGCTACACCTTC,TRBJ1-2,NA,NA,TRBV7-2
CASSTGFGEQYF,TGTGCCAGCAGCACAGGGTTCGGCGAGCAGTACTTC,TRBJ2-7,NA,NA,TRBV12-3/TRBV12-4
CASTIQRGHADTQYF,TGCGCCAGCACCATACAGCGGGGCCACGCTGATACGCAGTATTTT,TRBJ2-3,NA,TRBD2,TRBV5-1
CSALDIAEGYF,TGCAGTGCTCTAGACATCGCCGAGGGGTACTTC,TRBJ2-7,NA,NA,TRBV20-1
CASSRTGTGDYGYTF,TGTGCCAGTAGTCGCACCGGGACAGGGGACTATGGCTACACCTTC,TRBJ1-2,once,TRBD1,TRBV19
CATSEDEKAVFF,TGTGCCACCAGTGAGGATGAGAAGGCGGTGTTTTTT,TRBJ2-2,once,NA,TRBV24-1
CATQGPGGNEQYF,TGTGCCACCCAAGGGCCCGGTGGAAACGAGCAGTACTTC,TRBJ2-7,NA,NA,TRBV10-3
CASSGQGPYNSPLHF,TGCGCCAGCTCCGGACAGGGCCCCTATAATTCACCCCTCCACTTT,TRBJ1-6,NA,TRBD1,TRBV5-1
CASSYSISSGHEQYF,TGTGCCAGCAGTTACTCGATATCTAGCGGGCACGAGCAGTACTTC,TRBJ2-7,NA,TRBD2,TRBV6-6
CASSRSWGTTGELFF,TGTGCCAGCAGCCGTTCTTGGGGGACCACCGGGGAGCTGTTTTTT,TRBJ2-2,NA,NA,TRBV7-3
CSVEDRYRGTGELFF,TGCAGCGTTGAAGATCGGTACAGGGGGACCGGGGAGCTGTTTTTT,TRBJ2-2,NA,TRBD1,TRBV29-1
CASSKGTSRAGTGELFF,TGCGCCAGCAGCAAAGGGACTAGCCGGGCGGGCACCGGGGAGCTGTTTTTT,TRBJ2-2,NA,TRBD2,TRBV5-1
CASRRDLNEQFF,TGTGCCAGCAGGCGGGACCTAAATGAGCAGTTCTTC,TRBJ2-1,NA,NA,TRBV6-5
CAIRRGTENTGELFF,TGTGCCATCAGGCGGGGGACAGAGAACACCGGGGAGCTGTTTTTT,TRBJ2-2,NA,NA,TRBV10-3
CASSRPGVAYEQYF,TGTGCCAGCAGTAGGCCGGGGGTGGCCTACGAGCAGTACTTC,TRBJ2-7,once,NA,TRBV6-2/TRBV6-3
CASSLSQGDSYEQYF,TGTGCCAGCAGCTTAAGTCAGGGGGATTCCTACGAGCAGTACTTC,TRBJ2-7,NA,TRBD1,TRBV11-2
CASTKVTTNEKLFF,TGTGCCAGCACAAAGGTTACAACTAATGAAAAACTGTTTTTT,TRBJ1-4,NA,NA,TRBV2
CASSQAPGTSGGVYTQYF,TGCGCCAGCAGCCAGGCCCCCGGGACTAGCGGGGGGGTATATACGCAGTATTTT,TRBJ2-3,NA,TRBD2,TRBV4-3
CASSLGPHPEATDTQYF,TGTGCCAGCAGCTTAGGGCCCCATCCTGAGGCCACAGATACGCAGTATTTT,TRBJ2-3,once,NA,TRBV7-8
CAISELGQGYEQYF,TGTGCCATCAGTGAGCTTGGACAGGGGTACGAGCAGTACTTC,TRBJ2-7,once,TRBD1,TRBV10-3
CASSIGLQSEQYF,TGTGCCAGCAGCATTGGACTCCAATCTGAGCAGTACTTC,TRBJ2-7,NA,NA,TRBV7-2
CASSPAGGRTKNIQYF,TGTGCCAGCTCCCCAGCAGGGGGACGAACCAAAAACATTCAGTACTTC,TRBJ2-4,NA,TRBD1,TRBV18
CASSESGRSFEKLFF,TGCGCCAGCAGTGAGTCAGGGAGATCGTTTGAAAAACTGTTTTTT,TRBJ1-4,NA,NA,TRBV10-2
CASSLDNGFAEAFF,TGTGCCAGCAGCTTAGATAATGGGTTTGCTGAAGCTTTCTTT,TRBJ1-1,NA,NA,TRBV11-2
CASSRRGARGQGTNEKLFF,TGTGCCAGCAGCCGGCGGGGAGCCAGGGGCCAGGGAACTAATGAAAAACTGTTTTTT,TRBJ1-4,NA,NA,TRBV3-1/TRBV3-2
CASSVGGSNYGYTF,TGTGCCAGCAGTGTGGGTGGGAGTAACTATGGCTACACCTTC,TRBJ1-2,NA,NA,TRBV25-1
CASSPDTNYGYTF,TGTGCCAGCAGCCCGGACACGAACTATGGCTACACCTTC,TRBJ1-2,once,NA,TRBV7-8
CASSSRGGAGLNTQYF,TGTGCCAGCAGCTCACGGGGCGGGGCCGGATTAAATACGCAGTATTTT,TRBJ2-3,NA,NA,TRBV7-2
CASSSGTLYEQYF,TGTGCCAGCAGTTCCGGGACACTTTACGAGCAGTACTTC,TRBJ2-7,NA,NA,TRBV12-3/TRBV12-4
CASSQAGGPRETQYF,TGCGCCAGCAGCCAGGCGGGGGGGCCTCGAGAGACCCAGTACTTC,TRBJ2-5,NA,TRBD2,TRBV4-1
CAAGEITGGAETQYF,TGTGCAGCCGGGGAAATTACAGGAGGGGCAGAGACCCAGTACTTC,TRBJ2-5,NA,NA,TRBV6-5